This is a list of T cell receptor beta chains from one sample in a study of blood T cell repertoires in COVID-19. Assay used: immunoSEQ multiplex PCR; TCRdb lists only in-frame clones, some missing. Counted here are roughly 55,000 clones, around 73% occurring once; the ten biggest clones make up 10% to 15%. The sample taken for sequencing was peripheral blood. These receptors came from a man at least 80 years old with acute or convalescent COVID-19. The CDR3 runs from the conserved cysteine through the conserved F or W. The order of the fields is D gene, clone size, V gene, J gene, CDR3 protein, CDR3 DNA. A D gene is named only where the DNA matches it firmly. Expanded clones get a size class; other rows say once, few or many, or leave the size out.

>TRBD1|.|TRBV7-9|TRBJ2-7
CASSLGGQGLYEQYF
TGTGCCAGCAGCCTAGGAGGACAGGGCCTATACGAGCAGTACTTC
>TRBD2|few|TRBV24-1|TRBJ2-3
CATSWASGDDQYF
TGTGCCACCAGTTGGGCTAGCGGGGATGATCAGTATTTT
>TRBD1|.|TRBV25-1|TRBJ1-2
CASRSQGQTTF
TGTGCCAGCAGGAGTCAGGGACAGACCACCTTC
>TRBD1|.|TRBV5-4|TRBJ1-2
CASSSTGARYGYTF
TGTGCCAGCAGCTCTACAGGGGCCCGCTATGGCTACACCTTC
>TRBD1|.|TRBV6-5|TRBJ2-7
CASSPGTGGIDEQYF
TGTGCCAGCAGCCCCGGTACAGGGGGCATAGACGAGCAGTACTTC
>.|.|TRBV18|TRBJ2-5
CASSPRTGSGIGETQYF
TGTGCCAGCTCACCCCGCACGGGATCTGGCATAGGGGAGACCCAGTACTTC
>.|.|TRBV20-1|TRBJ1-2
CSASRQPNYGYTF
TGCAGTGCTAGTCGACAGCCTAACTATGGCTACACCTTC
>.|.|TRBV18|TRBJ1-2
CASSPPTGRGSNYGYTF
TGTGCCAGCTCACCACCTACAGGTCGGGGGTCAAACTATGGCTACACCTTC
>.|.|TRBV19|TRBJ2-5
CASSMGAKGSETQYF
TGTGCCAGTAGTATGGGCGCGAAGGGGTCAGAGACCCAGTACTTC
>TRBD1|.|TRBV10-1|TRBJ2-1
CASSDPSQGAYNEQFF
TGCGCCAGCAGTGACCCTTCACAGGGGGCGTACAATGAGCAGTTCTTC
>TRBD2|.|TRBV4-2|TRBJ2-1
CASSQGPVTSGYNEQFF
TGTGCCAGCAGCCAAGGCCCGGTGACTAGCGGATACAATGAGCAGTTCTTC
>TRBD1|once|TRBV2|TRBJ1-5
CASSGTGVRNQPQHF
TGTGCCAGCAGTGGGACAGGGGTTCGCAATCAGCCCCAGCATTTT
>.|few|TRBV6-5|TRBJ2-1
CASSFRTGNEQFF
TGTGCCAGCAGTTTTAGAACGGGGAATGAGCAGTTCTTC
>.|.|TRBV2|TRBJ2-2
CASRSPGNTGELFF
TGTGCCAGCAGGTCTCCAGGGAACACCGGGGAGCTGTTTTTT
>.|.|TRBV2|TRBJ1-5
CASSEYNQASQPQHF
TGTGCCAGCAGTGAATATAACCAGGCGAGCCAGCCCCAGCATTTT
>.|.|TRBV5-1|TRBJ1-1
CASNKGGAGTEAFF
TGCGCCAGCAACAAAGGGGGGGCCGGCACTGAAGCTTTCTTT
>TRBD1|.|TRBV3-1/TRBV3-2|TRBJ2-7
CASSTNRDRPYEQYF
TGTGCCAGCAGTACAAACCGGGACAGGCCGTACGAGCAGTACTTC
>.|few|TRBV30|TRBJ2-3
CAWTPGSADTQYF
TGTGCCTGGACGCCAGGGTCGGCAGATACGCAGTATTTT
>TRBD1|.|TRBV5-8|TRBJ2-4
CASSTPGQGNIQYF
TGTGCCAGCAGCACCCCAGGACAGGGGAACATTCAGTACTTC
>TRBD1|.|TRBV3-1/TRBV3-2|TRBJ1-1
CASSRQLQGGNTEAFF
TGTGCCAGCAGCCGTCAATTACAGGGGGGGAACACTGAAGCTTTCTTT
>.|.|TRBV19|TRBJ1-2
CASSTLQGNYGYTF
TGTGCCAGTAGTACTCTACAGGGAAACTATGGCTACACCTTC
>TRBD2|.|TRBV27|TRBJ2-7
CASSFSSRGDYEQYF
TGTGCCAGCAGTTTCTCCTCGCGGGGGGACTACGAGCAGTACTTC
>TRBD1|few|TRBV28|TRBJ2-7
CASTQGQVIKQYF
TGTGCCAGCACCCAGGGACAGGTAATCAAGCAGTACTTC
>TRBD2|.|TRBV7-2|TRBJ2-7
CASSLTRLAGREQYF
TGTGCCAGCAGCTTAACCCGACTAGCGGGCCGCGAGCAGTACTTC
>.|.|TRBV5-1|TRBJ2-7
CASSLGSSRGAYEQYF
TGCGCCAGCAGCTTGGGGAGTAGCCGTGGAGCCTACGAGCAGTACTTC
>.|.|TRBV5-4|TRBJ2-3
CASSRTITDTQYF
TGTGCCAGCAGCCGGACTATCACAGATACGCAGTATTTT
>TRBD1|.|TRBV5-1|TRBJ2-7
CASSLRDRAYEQYF
TGCGCCAGCAGCCTCCGGGACAGGGCCTACGAGCAGTACTTC
>.|.|TRBV5-1|TRBJ2-2
CASSSTPNTGELFF
TGCGCCAGCAGCTCAACACCGAACACCGGGGAGCTGTTTTTT